Below, one T cell receptor beta chain is given with its context. What it binds is not known. The data were obtained in a study of T cell responses to AZD1222 COVID-19 vaccine. Findings of the study overall: Seropositivity was recorded at baseline in only a handful of AZD1222 recipients.

Repertoires were generated with immunoSEQ multiplex PCR, while TCRdb's copy carries only in-frame clones and drops some. The table includes 200,000 or so clones, 75% to 90% detected once. CDR1 is SGHDN, CDR2 FVKESK, per germline. V was trimmed by 2 bases and J by 5 bases, leaving 15 bases between them. The CDR3 totals 15 residues. This TCR derives from an adult in good health. The rearrangement joins TRBV14 to TRBJ1-1; a weak D match, TRBD1 (5 bases). Specimen: peripheral blood, collected on day 0 of MenACWY control vaccination. Here the CDR3 DNA reads TGTGCCAGCAGCCAACTAGAAGCAGGGAGGACTGAAGCTTTCTTT. Its translation: CASSQLEAGRTEAFF.